A selection of T cell receptor beta chains follows, all from one sample in a study of tumor-infiltrating lymphocytes in primary liver carcinoma. TCRdb processed the multiplex PCR reads anew with MiXCR; each CDR3 protein has one entry. The table includes 300,000 to 400,000 distinct CDR3 sequences, about 65% detected once. Sequenced input: peripheral blood. The receptor set was obtained from a man in his forties or fifties with primary liver carcinoma and hepatitis B virus infection. CDR3s include the opening cysteine and the closing phenylalanine or tryptophan. The D gene is left open where the match is weak. A row's size may be missing; if present it is once, few, many or a size class.

TRBV6-2/TRBV6-3	TRBJ2-1	many	TRBD1	CASSSSGTGGYEQFF	TGTGCCAGCAGTTCCTCCGGGACAGGGGGTTATGAGCAGTTCTTC
TRBV6-1	TRBJ2-2	many	NA	CASSEAIRQALNTGELFF	TGTGCCAGCAGTGAAGCCATCCGACAGGCCCTGAACACCGGGGAGCTGTTTTTT
TRBV11-2	TRBJ1-4	NA	TRBD1	CASNLRLIIGQGFATNEKLSF	TGTGCCAGCAACTTAAGGTTAATAATCGGACAGGGCTTTGCAACTAATGAAAAACTGTCTTTT
TRBV7-9	TRBJ1-1	NA	NA	CASSPRGLGTEAFF	TGTGCCAGCAGCCCGCGGGGCTTAGGCACTGAAGCTTTCTTT
TRBV11-1	TRBJ2-7	NA	NA	CDSSLEQNRVGKQYF	TGTGACAGCAGCTTAGAGCAAAACAGGGTCGGCAAGCAGTACTTC
TRBV5-5	TRBJ2-2	NA	NA	CASSLGESTGELFF	TGTGCCAGCAGCTTGGGTGAGAGCACCGGGGAGCTGTTTTTT
TRBV6-2/TRBV6-3	TRBJ2-2	NA	NA	CACNAGTITGELFF	TGTGCCTGCAACGCCGGGACGATCACCGGGGAGCTGTTTTTT
TRBV11-2	TRBJ2-5	many	TRBD1	CASSTGQEETQYF	TGTGCCAGCAGCACGGGACAGGAAGAGACCCAGTACTTC
TRBV11-2	TRBJ1-2	NA	NA	CDSSSRGRNYGYTF	TGTGACAGCAGCTCCCGGGGACGTAACTATGGCTACACCTTC
TRBV29-1	TRBJ1-3	many	NA	CSAIRGRLDSGNTIYF	TGCAGCGCCATACGGGGCCGTTTAGACTCTGGAAACACCATATATTTT
TRBV10-3	TRBJ1-1	many	NA	CAISEPKKHTEAFF	TGTGCCATCAGTGAGCCAAAGAAACACACTGAAGCTTTCTTT
TRBV20-1	TRBJ1-2	once	NA	CSAREFLTGGYGYTF	TGCAGTGCTAGAGAATTTCTGACAGGCGGTTACGGCTACACCTTC
TRBV28	TRBJ2-7	NA	TRBD1	CVSRQGAYEQYF	TGTGTCAGCAGACAGGGGGCCTACGAGCAGTACTTC
TRBV7-9	TRBJ2-3	few	NA	CASSPGLSADTQYF	TGTGCCAGCAGCCCAGGGTTATCCGCAGATACGCAGTATTTT
TRBV6-5	TRBJ2-2	NA	NA	CASYRDNGELFF	TGTGCCAGCTATAGGGACAACGGGGAGCTGTTTTTT
TRBV29-1	TRBJ1-2	NA	TRBD1	CSVELGTGVRNYDYTF	TGCAGCGTTGAGCTCGGGACAGGGGTGAGAAACTATGACTACACATTC
TRBV6-5	TRBJ2-7	NA	TRBD1	CASSPGTGDYGQYF	TGTGCCAGCAGTCCCGGGACAGGGGACTACGGGCAGTACTTC
TRBV5-4	TRBJ2-7	NA	TRBD2	CASSLGTSNHEQYF	TGTGCCAGCAGCTTGGGGACTAGCAACCACGAGCAGTACTTC
TRBV11-2	TRBJ1-1	NA	NA	CACSRGIEDEAFF	TGTGCCTGCAGCCGTGGGATTGAGGATGAAGCTTTCTTT
TRBV11-2	TRBJ2-7	NA	NA	CASSSGTPDYEQCF	TGTGCCAGCAGCTCAGGGACCCCGGACTACGAGCAGTGCTTC
TRBV6-6	TRBJ1-3	many	TRBD1	CASSYIQGDGNTIYF	TGTGCCAGCAGTTATATTCAGGGGGACGGAAACACCATATATTTT
TRBV14	TRBJ2-7	NA	NA	CASSQVGRGLYEHYF	TGTGCCAGCAGCCAAGTCGGAAGGGGACTCTACGAGCATTACTTC
TRBV11-1	TRBJ2-7	NA	NA	CASKLTPSLWNEQYF	TGTGCCAGCAAATTGACACCCAGCCTCTGGAACGAGCAGTACTTC
TRBV30	TRBJ2-1	NA	NA	CAWTPATYNGQFF	TGTGCATGGACTCCAGCGACTTACAATGGGCAGTTCTTC